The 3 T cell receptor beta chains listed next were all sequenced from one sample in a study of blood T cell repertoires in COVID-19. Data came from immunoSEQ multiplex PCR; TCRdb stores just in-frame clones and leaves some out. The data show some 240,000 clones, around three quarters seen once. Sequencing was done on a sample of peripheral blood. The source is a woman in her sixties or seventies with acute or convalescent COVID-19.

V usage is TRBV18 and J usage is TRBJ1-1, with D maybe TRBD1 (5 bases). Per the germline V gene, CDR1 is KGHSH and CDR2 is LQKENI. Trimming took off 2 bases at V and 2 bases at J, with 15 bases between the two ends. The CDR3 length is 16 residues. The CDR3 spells CASSPYVGAVNTEAFF. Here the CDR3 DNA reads TGTGCCAGCTCACCATACGTAGGGGCCGTCAACACTGAAGCTTTCTTT.

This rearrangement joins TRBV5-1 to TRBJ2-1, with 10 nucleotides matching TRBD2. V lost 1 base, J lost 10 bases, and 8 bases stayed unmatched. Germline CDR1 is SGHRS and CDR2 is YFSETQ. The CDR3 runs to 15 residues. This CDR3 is CASSLTSSGGREQFF. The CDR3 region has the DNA TGCGCCAGCAGCTTGACGTCTAGCGGGGGACGGGAGCAGTTCTTC.

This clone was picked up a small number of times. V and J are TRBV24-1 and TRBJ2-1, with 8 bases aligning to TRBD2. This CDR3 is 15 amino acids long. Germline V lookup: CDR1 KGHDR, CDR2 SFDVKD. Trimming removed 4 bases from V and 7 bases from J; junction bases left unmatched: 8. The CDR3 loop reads CATSDPGGALNEQFF. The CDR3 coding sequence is TGTGCCACCAGTGACCCCGGGGGGGCCTTAAATGAGCAGTTCTTC.